A selection of T cell receptor beta chains follows, all from one sample in a study of blood T cell repertoires in COVID-19. TCRdb's table, derived via immunoSEQ multiplex PCR, lists solely in-frame clones and lacks some. This table holds about 300,000 clones, around 90% found once. Sequenced input: PBMCs or T cells enriched from blood (not recorded which). The source is a woman aged 25 to 45 who had recovered from COVID-19. Both conserved end residues are part of each CDR3. The D gene is left open where the match is weak. Clone size is not always given. Where it is, it says once, few, many or a class for expanded clones.

D gene: TRBD1; J gene: TRBJ2-1; V gene: TRBV14; clone size: NA; CDR3 DNA: TGTGCCAGCAGCCAACTTAAGACAGGGGGATTGAATGAGCAGTTCTTC; CDR3 protein: CASSQLKTGGLNEQFF
D gene: NA; J gene: TRBJ2-7; V gene: TRBV27; clone size: NA; CDR3 DNA: TGTGCCAGCAGCCCCCAGGGGACACCAGGGTACGAGCAGTACTTC; CDR3 protein: CASSPQGTPGYEQYF
D gene: TRBD1; J gene: TRBJ2-5; V gene: TRBV30; clone size: NA; CDR3 DNA: TGTGCCTGGAGTCAAACACAGGGGGCCCAAGAGACCCAGTACTTC; CDR3 protein: CAWSQTQGAQETQYF
D gene: TRBD2; J gene: TRBJ2-6; V gene: TRBV7-9; clone size: NA; CDR3 DNA: TGTGCCAGCCGTCCCGGACTAGTAAGGTCGGGGGCCAACGTCCTGACTTTC; CDR3 protein: CASRPGLVRSGANVLTF
D gene: TRBD1; J gene: TRBJ1-6; V gene: TRBV5-8; clone size: once; CDR3 DNA: TGTGCCAGCAGCTACTGGGACAGGGCTAATTCACCCCTCCACTTT; CDR3 protein: CASSYWDRANSPLHF
D gene: NA; J gene: TRBJ2-1; V gene: TRBV7-6; clone size: NA; CDR3 DNA: TGTGCCAGCAGCTTAAGGGGGGGCCTAGACAGGGGTCGAAATGAGCAGTTCTTC; CDR3 protein: CASSLRGGLDRGRNEQFF
D gene: TRBD2; J gene: TRBJ2-1; V gene: TRBV15; clone size: NA; CDR3 DNA: TGTGCCACCAGCAGGGGGGGAGCGGGAGGGTCATACAATGAGCAGTTCTTC; CDR3 protein: CATSRGGAGGSYNEQFF
D gene: NA; J gene: TRBJ1-1; V gene: TRBV27; clone size: NA; CDR3 DNA: TGTGCCAGCAGTATAAACGGGGGGAGCACTGAAGCTTTCTTT; CDR3 protein: CASSINGGSTEAFF
D gene: NA; J gene: TRBJ2-1; V gene: TRBV7-2; clone size: NA; CDR3 DNA: TGTGCCAGCAGCTTAGTTGGGGCGTTTTCGGTATCGAATGAGCAGTTCTTC; CDR3 protein: CASSLVGAFSVSNEQFF
D gene: NA; J gene: TRBJ1-6; V gene: TRBV7-9; clone size: NA; CDR3 DNA: TGTGCCAGCAGCTTACGGGCAGGGAGGGATAATTCACCCCTCCACTTT; CDR3 protein: CASSLRAGRDNSPLHF
D gene: TRBD1; J gene: TRBJ1-1; V gene: TRBV5-1; clone size: few; CDR3 DNA: TGCGCCACGAAACAGGGGTTGAACACTGAAGCTTTCTTT; CDR3 protein: CATKQGLNTEAFF
D gene: NA; J gene: TRBJ2-7; V gene: TRBV6-5; clone size: NA; CDR3 DNA: TGTGCCAGCAGTTATTCCAGGGTTACCCACGAGCAGTACTTC; CDR3 protein: CASSYSRVTHEQYF
D gene: TRBD2; J gene: TRBJ2-3; V gene: TRBV18; clone size: NA; CDR3 DNA: TGTGCCAGCTCACCGGGACTAGCGGGCAGCACAGATACGCAGTATTTT; CDR3 protein: CASSPGLAGSTDTQYF
D gene: NA; J gene: TRBJ1-1; V gene: TRBV21-1; clone size: NA; CDR3 DNA: TGTGCCAGGTGGTGGTCTAGCACTGAAGCTTTCTTT; CDR3 protein: CARWWSSTEAFF
D gene: NA; J gene: TRBJ1-5; V gene: TRBV30; clone size: NA; CDR3 DNA: TGTGCCTGGAGTGTCGGGGGGGTTTGGGATCAGCCCCAGCATTTT; CDR3 protein: CAWSVGGVWDQPQHF
D gene: TRBD1; J gene: TRBJ1-2; V gene: TRBV6-5; clone size: NA; CDR3 DNA: TGTGCCAGCAGCCCAGGACAGGGACTTAACTATGGCTACACCTTC; CDR3 protein: CASSPGQGLNYGYTF
D gene: NA; J gene: TRBJ2-3; V gene: TRBV20-1; clone size: NA; CDR3 DNA: TGCAGTGCAAGTGTGACTAGTGGTAACACAGATACGCAGTATTTT; CDR3 protein: CSASVTSGNTDTQYF
D gene: TRBD2; J gene: TRBJ2-3; V gene: TRBV7-2; clone size: once; CDR3 DNA: TGTGCCAGCAGCTTAACGGGAGGCGGTATAGATACGCAGTATTTT; CDR3 protein: CASSLTGGGIDTQYF